These 32 T cell receptor beta chains share one sample of origin, sequenced in a study of shared clonotypes between healthy human individuals. The repertoire was sequenced with immunoSEQ multiplex PCR; TCRdb's copy has only in-frame clones and lacks some. The sample consists of roughly 1,000,000 clones, 78% of them appearing once. Specimen: memory CD4+ T cells from PBMCs. Subset reported: CD45RA-negative fraction. All receptors come from a man younger than 35 in good health. Some clones in this sample may be carry-over from other donors' samples.

The V gene is TRBV18, the J gene TRBJ2-3, with unresolved D. V shed 3 bases and J shed 2 bases, with 9 bases lying between them. The germline CDR1 and CDR2 sequences are KGHSH and LQKENI. The CDR3 length is 14 residues. DNA of the CDR3: TGTGCCAGCTCACCGAGCACTAACACAGATACGCAGTATTTT. It yields the protein CASSPSTNTDTQYF.

Only one count was recorded for this clone. This same CDR3 is encoded by further DNA sequences in the sample. This chain links TRBV5-4 with TRBJ1-2; no clear D. The germline V gene has CDR1 SGHNT and CDR2 YYREEE (reference sequence). This CDR3 region has 14 residues. V lost 1 base, J lost 0 bases, and 7 bases lay in between. The CDR3 reads CASSLRTANYGYTF. The CDR3 bases are TGTGCCAGCAGCTTGAGGACTGCTAACTATGGCTACACCTTC.

This sequence joins TRBV19 and TRBJ1-4; 11 nucleotides agree with TRBD1. V dropped 6 bases and J dropped 7; count of bases not matched to a gene: 4. The CDR3 length is 14 residues. The germline V gene has CDR1 LNHDA and CDR2 SQIVND (reference sequence). The CDR3 reads CASSSGTGGEKLFF. CDR3 sequence (DNA): TGTGCCAGTAGCTCCGGGACAGGGGGTGAAAAACTGTTTTTT.

The chain is built from TRBV11-3 and TRBJ2-2; D ambiguous. Trimming removed 5 bases from V and 4 bases from J, with 14 bases in between. The CDR3 is made up of 15 amino acids. CDR1 and CDR2 from the germline V gene are SGHNT and YENEEA. CDR3 protein: CASSPAGSFTGELFF. The DNA for the CDR3 is TGTGCCAGCAGCCCCGCCGGGTCATTCACCGGGGAGCTGTTTTTT.

This chain connects TRBV30 to TRBJ2-7; 11 bases are shared with TRBD2. The CDR3 length is 18 residues. CDR1 is GTSNPN and CDR2 is SVGIG in the germline V gene (reference sequence). J lost 0 bases, V lost 0 bases, and 10 bases had no gene match. CDR3 loop: CAWSVKRSGRVISYEQYF. The CDR3 bases are TGTGCCTGGAGTGTAAAACGTAGCGGGAGGGTTATCTCCTACGAGCAGTACTTC.

This clone was detected only a few times. Distinct nucleotide sequences in the sample also encode this CDR3. The chain joins TRBV6-1 to TRBJ2-7; D is perhaps TRBD1 (6 bases). This CDR3 is built from 13 residues. From germline, CDR1 is MNHNS and CDR2 SASEGT. V gave up 2 bases and J gave up 2 bases, with 7 bases separating them. The chain's CDR3 is CASSEQGPYEQYF. Here the CDR3 DNA reads TGTGCCAGCAGTGAACAGGGGCCCTACGAGCAGTACTTC.

V gene TRBV7-8 combines with J gene TRBJ1-1; D might be TRBD1 (6 bases). V was pared by 5 bases and J by 1 base, with 11 bases between. Looked up from germline, CDR1 is SGHVS and CDR2 is FQNEAQ. CDR3 size: 14 residues. CDR3 nucleotides: TGTGCCAGCAGCGAGGGGGGTTCGAACACTGAAGCTTTCTTT. It codes for CASSEGGSNTEAFF.

About this clone itself: Given a far larger clone just one base away, this is likely a sequencing read error. At the DNA level, this CDR3 is encoded by other sequences in the same sample as well. This sequence joins TRBV28 and TRBJ2-7; D not resolved. Germline assignment: CDR1 MDHEN and CDR2 SYDVKM. The V and J ends lost 4 bases and 0 bases respectively, with 4 bases between them. The CDR3 loop spans 12 amino acids. CDR3 nucleotide sequence: TGTGCCAGCAGTTCTAGCTCCTACGAGCAGTACTTC. Residues: CASSSSSYEQYF. The full variable domain, its missing parts supplied by reference TRBV28 and TRBJ2-7, is DVKVTQSSRYLVKRTGEKVFLECVQDMDHENMFWYRQDPGLGLRLIYFSYDVKMKEKGDIPEGYSVSREKKERFSLILESASTNQTSMYLCASSSSSYEQYFGPGTRLTVT.

V gene TRBV11-3 combines with J gene TRBJ2-3; D call uncertain. Trimming left V 1 base short and J 0 bases short, with 8 bases between. The germline gives CDR1 SGHNT, CDR2 YENEEA. The CDR3 is made up of 15 amino acids. The CDR3 DNA reads TGTGCCAGCAGCTTAGGGCAGGTTAGCACAGATACGCAGTATTTT. It yields the protein CASSLGQVSTDTQYF.

The chain carries TRBV18 and TRBJ2-1; D ambiguous. Germline loops: CDR1 KGHSH, CDR2 LQKENI. V was cut by 2 bases and J by 0 bases, with 5 bases left in between. CDR3 length equals 14 residues. In nucleotides, the CDR3 is TGTGCCAGCTCACCAAGGAGCTCCTACAATGAGCAGTTCTTC. It codes for CASSPRSSYNEQFF.

The V gene is TRBV6-1, the J gene TRBJ2-1; D tentatively reads TRBD1 or TRBD2 (5 bases each). The CDR3 is 15 residues long. Trimming cost V 2 bases and J 7 bases, with 15 bases left between them. Germline V gene data show CDR1 as MNHNS and CDR2 as SASEGT. Here the CDR3 reads CASSEFGGEGNEQFF. For the CDR3, the DNA is TGTGCCAGCAGTGAATTTGGGGGAGAGGGGAATGAGCAGTTCTTC.

This clone showed up just once. The chain joins TRBV4-3 to TRBJ1-2; TRBD1 matches 9 bases. The CDR3 loop spans 13 amino acids. V lost 4 bases and J lost 7; bases outside the gene matches: 4. Looked up from germline, CDR1 is LGHNA and CDR2 is YSLEER. CDR3: CASSPGQGFGYTF. The CDR3 bases are TGCGCCAGCAGCCCGGGACAGGGCTTTGGCTACACCTTC.

The chain couples TRBV11-3 to TRBJ2-2, with no clear D. The CDR3 extends over 16 amino acids. Looked up from germline, CDR1 is SGHNT and CDR2 is YENEEA. Trimming left V 4 bases short and J 1 base short, with 13 bases between. Here the CDR3 DNA reads TGTGCCAGCAGCTCTAGGATCGGCAAGAACACCGGGGAGCTGTTTTTT. This codes for CASSSRIGKNTGELFF.

This chain links TRBV2 with TRBJ2-5; TRBD2 aligns across 13 bases. With V trimmed by 2 bases and J by 5 bases, 2 bases remained unmatched. Germline V gene sequence: CDR1 SNHLY, CDR2 FYNNEI. This CDR3 has 15 residues. The CDR3 DNA reads as TGTGCCAGCAGTGAAATACTAGCGGGAGGGGAGACCCAGTACTTC. Protein product: CASSEILAGGETQYF.

The J gene is TRBJ2-1, the V gene TRBV14; TRBD2 agrees at 8 bases. With 0 bases clipped from V and 3 bases from J, the junction kept 7 bases outside the gene matches. The germline gives CDR1 SGHDN, CDR2 FVKESK. CDR3 length: 17 residues. The CDR3, as DNA: TGTGCCAGCAGCCAAGATCGGGGTAGCGGGAACTACAATGAGCAGTTCTTC. Protein: CASSQDRGSGNYNEQFF.

On this clone itself: In the same sample, other DNA sequences code for this CDR3. The chain recombines TRBV11-3 with TRBJ2-3; D is undetermined. The germline V gene has CDR1 SGHNT and CDR2 YENEEA. CDR3 length equals 13 residues. Trimming took off 1 base at V and 2 bases at J, with 4 bases between the two ends. The CDR3: CASSLGVTDTQYF. The CDR3 bases are TGTGCCAGCAGCTTAGGCGTCACAGATACGCAGTATTTT.

The V call is TRBV7-8, the J call TRBJ2-5; 8 bases align to TRBD2. This CDR3 spans 19 amino acids. Germline-derived CDR1 and CDR2 are SGHVS and FQNEAQ. V lost 5 bases, J lost 7 bases, and 24 bases stayed unmatched. Written as DNA, the CDR3 is TGTGCCAGCAGCCCCCCGGTCCGTCTGACTAGCGTGGAATCGGGGACCCAGTACTTC. Its translation is CASSPPVRLTSVESGTQYF.

The V gene is TRBV28, the J gene TRBJ2-2; 11 nucleotides match TRBD1. The CDR3 has 14 residues. V dropped 11 bases and J dropped 6; count of bases not matched to a gene: 8. The germline V gene encodes CDR1 MDHEN and CDR2 SYDVKM. CDR3 loop: CASRRTGGPGELFF. CDR3 DNA sequence: TGTGCCTCCCGGAGGACAGGGGGCCCCGGGGAGCTGTTTTTT.

The rearrangement uses TRBV9 and TRBJ2-1; D perhaps matches TRBD2 (5 bases). CDR3 size: 15 residues. V lost 2 bases and J 6 bases, leaving 15 bases between the germline ends. Per the germline V gene, CDR1 is SGDLS and CDR2 is YYNGEE. CDR3: CASSVAGLEVNEQFF. The CDR3 coding sequence is TGTGCCAGCAGCGTGGCCGGGTTGGAGGTCAATGAGCAGTTCTTC. Full variable domain (remainder filled in from reference TRBV9 and TRBJ2-1): DSGVTQTPKHLITATGQRVTLRCSPRSGDLSVYWYQQSLDQGLQFLIQYYNGEERAKGNILERFSAQQFPDLHSELNLSSLELGDSALYFCASSVAGLEVNEQFFGPGTRLTVL.

The chain recombines TRBV6-5 with TRBJ1-1, with a weak D call TRBD1 (5 bases). Germline-derived CDR1 and CDR2 are MNHEY and SVGAGI. Trimming shortened V by 5 bases and J by 4 bases, and 17 bases separated the two germline ends. The CDR3 consists of 15 residues. CDR3: CASSPPGRMGTEAFF. The DNA of the CDR3 is TGTGCCAGCAGTCCTCCGGGACGAATGGGCACTGAAGCTTTCTTT.

This clone has ten or more counts. V and J are TRBV2 and TRBJ2-5, with TRBD1 matching over 9 bases. V dropped 1 base and J dropped 6; count of bases not matched to a gene: 6. The CDR3 consists of 15 residues. The germline gives CDR1 SNHLY, CDR2 FYNNEI. The CDR3 sequence is CASSEGTGAPKTQYF. CDR3 DNA sequence: TGTGCCAGCAGTGAAGGGACAGGGGCCCCGAAGACCCAGTACTTC.

The chain recombines TRBV6-1 with TRBJ2-7; the match to TRBD2 covers 11 bases. After removal of 6 bases from V and 2 bases from J, the junction contained 6 bases not matched to a gene. The CDR3 runs 15 residues. Germline CDR1 and CDR2: MNHNS and SASEGT. CDR3 nucleotides: TGTGCCAGCAGACCTCTAGCGGGAGGCACCTACGAGCAGTACTTC. Residues: CASRPLAGGTYEQYF.

This clone was recorded a few times. The chain uses TRBV10-2 and TRBJ1-2; D call uncertain. The CDR3 has 17 residues. Trimming shortened V by 0 bases and J by 5 bases, and 19 bases separated the two germline ends. Germline V gene lookup returns CDR1 WSHSY and CDR2 SAAADI. The CDR3 here is CASSESSWSFFGYGYTF. The CDR3 nucleotides are TGCGCCAGCAGTGAGTCGTCGTGGTCATTTTTTGGGTATGGCTACACCTTC.

This chain links TRBV18 with TRBJ1-4; D not certain. Germline assignment: CDR1 KGHSH and CDR2 LQKENI. This CDR3 has 14 residues. V lost 3 bases, J lost 8 bases, and 13 bases lay in between. The CDR3: CASSPTPAGEKLFF. CDR3 DNA sequence: TGTGCCAGCTCACCTACTCCCGCCGGGGAAAAACTGTTTTTT.

In its sample, this clone was seen once. The chain joins TRBV7-9 to TRBJ2-2; D unclear. The CDR3 extends over 15 amino acids. Trimming left V 1 base short and J 3 bases short, with 9 bases between. The germline V gene has CDR1 SEHNR and CDR2 FQNEAQ (reference sequence). Here the CDR3 reads CASSLVRAYTGELFF. The CDR3, as DNA: TGTGCCAGCAGCTTAGTTCGGGCCTACACCGGGGAGCTGTTTTTT. Full variable domain (rest looked up from reference TRBV7-9 and TRBJ2-2): DTGVSQNPRHKITKRGQNVTFRCDPISEHNRLYWYRQTLGQGPEFLTYFQNEAQLEKSRLLSDRFSAERPKGSFSTLEIQRTEQGDSAMYLCASSLVRAYTGELFFGEGSRLTVL.

The chain links TRBV5-2 to TRBJ1-2. TRBV5-2 is described as a pseudogene. The CDR3 has 16 amino acids. The CDR3 loop is CASNTVREYETYGYTF. CDR3 bases: TGTGCCAGCAACACGGTCCGAGAGTACGAAACCTATGGCTACACCTTC.

The chain is built from TRBV2 and TRBJ1-5, with 8 bases that match TRBD1. J was trimmed by 5 bases and V by 4 bases; bases with no gene match: 7. Looked up from germline, CDR1 is SNHLY and CDR2 is FYNNEI. This CDR3 is built from 15 residues. The CDR3 region is CASSGTGGRDQPQHF. CDR3 DNA sequence: TGTGCCAGCAGTGGTACAGGGGGTCGGGATCAGCCCCAGCATTTT.

This clone was recorded at least ten times. This sample also contains other DNA sequences that code for the same CDR3. The chain combines TRBV20-1 with TRBJ2-1; D unclear. CDR3 length: 10 amino acids. The germline V gene encodes CDR1 DFQATT and CDR2 SNEGSKA (reference sequence). V was shortened by 5 bases and J by 7 bases, with 6 bases between the two germline ends. In DNA form, the CDR3 reads TGCAGTGCTGGTGATAATGAGCAGTTCTTC. It specifies CSAGDNEQFF.

The chain employs TRBV27 and TRBJ2-3; TRBD2 might be the D (6 bases). The V gene lost 3 bases and the J gene lost 6 bases, with 10 bases spanning the gap. Germline V gives CDR1 MNHEY, CDR2 SMNVEV (reference sequence). The CDR3 sequence is 13 residues long. In nucleotides, the CDR3 is TGTGCCAGCAGTTTGCTCCGGGGGGATACGCAGTATTTT. Translated, it gives CASSLLRGDTQYF.

The CDR3 sequence is CATSMGATYTEAFF. Written as DNA, the CDR3 is TGTGCCACTTCGATGGGCGCGACCTACACTGAAGCTTTCTTT. The V call is TRBV6-1, the J call TRBJ1-1, with D unresolved. The length of the CDR3 is 14 residues. Per germline, CDR1 MNHNS and CDR2 SASEGT. The V end was cut by 10 bases, the J end by 3 bases, with 18 bases between.

This chain uses TRBV11-1 with TRBJ2-1; 10 nucleotides align to TRBD1. Per the germline V gene, CDR1 is SGHAT and CDR2 is FQDESV (reference sequence). Trimming took 6 bases from V and 9 from J; bases not matched to a gene: 5. There are 13 residues in the CDR3. CDR3 region: CASSLDRGGEQFF. DNA of the CDR3: TGTGCCAGCAGTCTGGACAGGGGGGGTGAGCAGTTCTTC.

Remarks on this clone: This specimen includes other DNA sequences encoding the same CDR3. V is TRBV5-1 and J is TRBJ1-1; D remains ambiguous. V was trimmed by 0 bases and J by 4 bases, leaving 7 bases between them. The CDR3 has 13 amino acids. Germline V gives CDR1 SGHRS, CDR2 YFSETQ. CDR3 protein: CASSLDRGTEAFF. The CDR3 bases are TGCGCCAGCAGCTTGGACCGGGGCACTGAAGCTTTCTTT.